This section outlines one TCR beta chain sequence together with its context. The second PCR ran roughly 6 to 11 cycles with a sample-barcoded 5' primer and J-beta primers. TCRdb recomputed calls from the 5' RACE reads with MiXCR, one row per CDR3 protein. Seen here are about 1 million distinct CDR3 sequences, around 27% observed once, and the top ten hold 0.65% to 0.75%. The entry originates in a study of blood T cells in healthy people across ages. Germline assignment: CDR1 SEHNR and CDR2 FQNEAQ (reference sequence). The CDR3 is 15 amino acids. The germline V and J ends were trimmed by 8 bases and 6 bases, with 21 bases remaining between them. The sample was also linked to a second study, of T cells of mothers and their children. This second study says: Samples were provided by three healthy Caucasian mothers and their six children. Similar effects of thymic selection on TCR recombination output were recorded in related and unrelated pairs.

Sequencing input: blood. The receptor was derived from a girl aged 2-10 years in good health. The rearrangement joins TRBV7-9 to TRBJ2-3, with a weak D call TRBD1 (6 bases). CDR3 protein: CASGLRQAVGDTQYF. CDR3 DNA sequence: TGTGCCAGCGGTTTACGACAGGCAGTAGGGGATACGCAGTATTTT. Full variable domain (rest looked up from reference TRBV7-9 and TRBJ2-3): DTGVSQNPRHKITKRGQNVTFRCDPISEHNRLYWYRQTLGQGPEFLTYFQNEAQLEKSRLLSDRFSAERPKGSFSTLEIQRTEQGDSAMYLCASGLRQAVGDTQYFGPGTRLTVL.